The clone carrying this T cell receptor (beta chain) has just one count. Its antigen is unknown. These data belong to a study of Tregs in tolerant kidney transplant recipients. Findings of the study overall: In tolerant patients, donor-specific Tregs outgrew total Tregs, suggesting antigen-driven expansion. The small number of patients limits these findings pending further validation. Tregs expanded with activated donor B cells seemed most donor-specific. Biological reproducibility was not directly addressed in this study.

The CDR3 runs 13 residues. Per germline, CDR1 SEHNR and CDR2 FQNEAQ (reference sequence). Trimming took 3 bases from V and 6 from J, leaving 11 bases between them. Generated by immunoSEQ multiplex PCR, the TCRdb table keeps only in-frame clones and is missing some. The data show about 110,000 clones, 90% seen once. This receptor was identified in a human donor who received a combined kidney and bone marrow transplant. The chain joins TRBV7-9 to TRBJ1-2; no reliable D call. This specimen was CD4+ T cells from blood, taken before the transplant. The CDR3 loop reads CASSFLGYHGYTF. DNA for the CDR3: TGTGCCAGCAGCTTCCTCGGGTACCATGGCTACACCTTC.